This passage covers 31 T cell receptor beta chains from one sample sequenced in a study of vaccination and CD4 T cells after COVID-19. At the Johns Hopkins FTIC core, DNA taken from cultured CD4+ T cells was sequenced by way of the Oncomine TCR Beta short-read assay. TCRdb fed the PCR reads into MiXCR, producing one record per CDR3 protein. The top ten hold roughly 30% of the sample, which has roughly 28,000 distinct CDR3 sequences, about 50% seen once. Treatment in this sample: roughly 11-day PBMC culture with coronavirus spike peptide pools or control peptides (ViraFEST assay). No antigen has been assigned to these receptors. The starting material was CD4+ T cells from blood, cultured in vitro, obtained before SARS-CoV-2 vaccination. These receptors were obtained from a human donor who received a COVID-19 vaccine.

This sequence joins TRBV27 and TRBJ1-1; D call uncertain. From germline, CDR1 is MNHEY and CDR2 SMNVEV (reference sequence). CDR3 length: 14 amino acids. V was cut by 6 bases and J by 5 bases, with 16 bases left in between. The CDR3 reads CASRELGRGTEAFF. CDR3 DNA: TGTGCCAGCAGAGAGTTAGGTAGAGGGACTGAAGCTTTCTTT.

V gene TRBV5-4 combines with J gene TRBJ2-7; D is perhaps TRBD2 (5 bases). The length of the CDR3 is 13 residues. CDR1 and CDR2 (germline): SGHNT, YYREEE (reference sequence). Trimming pared 4 bases from V and 7 bases from J, leaving 15 bases between. CDR3 region: CASSRTGVGEQYF. The DNA of the CDR3 is TGTGCCAGCAGCCGGACTGGGGTGGGGGAGCAGTACTTC. The variable domain in full, with the rest retrieved from reference TRBV5-4 and TRBJ2-7, is ETGVTQSPTHLIKTRGQQVTLRCSSQSGHNTVSWYQQALGQGPQFIFQYYREEENGRGNFPPRFSGLQFPNYSSELNVNALELDDSALYLCASSRTGVGEQYFGPGTRLTVT.

The genes are TRBV7-2 and TRBJ2-1; 9 bases are a match to TRBD2. In germline, CDR1 is SGHTA, CDR2 FQGNSA. The CDR3 extends over 16 amino acids. The V and J ends lost 0 bases and 8 bases, in that order; junction bases with no gene match: 8. The CDR3 DNA reads as TGTGCCAGCAGCTTAGCCGTGCGGGGGGGAGCCGATGAGCAGTTCTTC. It translates to CASSLAVRGGADEQFF.

V usage is TRBV10-3 and J usage is TRBJ1-2; D ambiguous. The V and J ends lost 4 bases and 4 bases respectively, with 16 bases between them. The CDR3 extends over 15 amino acids. Germline-derived CDR1 and CDR2 are ENHRY and SYGVKD. CDR3 sequence reads: CAISGQTLRPYGYTF. Written as DNA, the CDR3 is TGTGCCATCAGTGGGCAGACCCTACGACCCTATGGCTACACCTTC.

This clonotype appeared a single time. The CDR3 is CASSLGGRVFSTDTQYF. CDR3 coding DNA: TGTGCCAGCAGTTTAGGCGGCAGGGTTTTCAGCACAGATACGCAGTATTTT. This chain connects TRBV12-3 or TRBV12-4 to TRBJ2-3; D is perhaps TRBD1 (5 bases). Trimming pared 1 base from V and 0 bases from J, leaving 14 bases between. The CDR3 consists of 17 residues.

This clonotype was seen just once. This chain joins TRBV11-2 and TRBJ1-1; D remains ambiguous. CDR3 length equals 14 residues. Trimming took 2 bases from V and 1 from J, leaving 8 bases between them. Germline loops: CDR1 SGHAT, CDR2 FQNNGV. CDR3 nucleotides: TGTGCCAGCAGCTTACTGGTAGAGAACACTGAAGCTTTCTTT. Protein: CASSLLVENTEAFF.

This clonotype was picked up a small number of times. The rearrangement links TRBV18 to TRBJ1-1, with D maybe TRBD1 (5 bases). The V gene's germline CDR1 is KGHSH and CDR2 LQKENI. The CDR3 loop spans 13 amino acids. With 4 bases removed from V and 3 bases from J, the gap between germline ends came to 9 bases. The CDR3: CASSLEGDTEAFF. CDR3 bases: TGTGCCAGCTCACTGGAAGGGGACACTGAAGCTTTCTTT.

This clonotype was observed a single time. The J gene is TRBJ2-2, the V gene TRBV12-3 or TRBV12-4; D is unresolved. This CDR3 is built from 13 residues. V was trimmed by 6 bases and J by 6 bases, leaving 11 bases between them. The CDR3 nucleotides are TGTGCCAGCAGGCCGCTACGAGCCGGGGAGCTGTTTTTT. It translates to CASRPLRAGELFF.

V usage is TRBV30 and J usage is TRBJ1-1; D is unresolved. The V gene lost 4 bases and the J gene lost 0 bases, with 6 bases spanning the gap. The length of the CDR3 is 12 residues. Per the germline V gene, CDR1 is GTSNPN and CDR2 is SVGIG (reference sequence). CDR3 coding DNA: TGTGCCTGGAACGTTCTGAACACTGAAGCTTTCTTT. This sequence encodes CAWNVLNTEAFF.

This clonotype was observed a handful of times. The rearrangement uses TRBV20-1 and TRBJ2-2, with D tentatively TRBD1 (5 bases). Germline V gene sequence: CDR1 DFQATT, CDR2 SNEGSKA (reference sequence). Trimming removed 6 bases at V and 1 base at J, with 12 bases between. This CDR3 is 14 amino acids long. The CDR3 spells CSAEDTLNTGELFF. CDR3 coding DNA: TGCAGTGCAGAGGACACCCTGAACACCGGGGAGCTGTTTTTT.

The chain has TRBV6-2 or TRBV6-3 and TRBJ1-5, with TRBD1 matching over 7 bases. V was pared by 6 bases and J by 4 bases, with 6 bases of the junction left unmatched. Per the germline V gene, CDR1 is MNHEY and CDR2 is SVGEGT. The CDR3 is 14 amino acids. The CDR3 loop reads CASSRGQRNQPQHF. The CDR3 DNA reads as TGTGCCAGCAGCCGGGGACAGCGGAATCAGCCCCAGCATTTT.

The chain carries TRBV5-4 and TRBJ2-3; 11 bases line up with TRBD2. The germline CDR1 and CDR2 sequences are SGHNT and YYREEE (reference sequence). V shed 3 bases and J 1 base; nucleotides not matched to a gene: 10. This CDR3 comprises 18 residues. CDR3 bases: TGTGCCAGCAGCTCGAGGGGAAGACTAGCGGGGCGCACAGATACGCAGTATTTT. It is translated as CASSSRGRLAGRTDTQYF.

In its sample, this clonotype was seen a few times. The chain links TRBV7-7 to TRBJ2-2; D unresolved. CDR1 is SSHAT and CDR2 is FNYEAQ in the germline V gene (reference sequence). The length of the CDR3 is 16 residues. The V gene lost 4 bases and the J gene lost 6 bases, with 18 bases spanning the gap. For the CDR3, the DNA is TGTGCCAGCAGCTACGGAACGGCAGAGCACCCCGGGGAGCTGTTTTTT. Amino acids: CASSYGTAEHPGELFF.

The chain couples TRBV20-1 to TRBJ2-7; D may be TRBD2 (6 bases). The V end lost 4 bases, the J end lost 2 bases, and 9 bases lay between the germline ends. Germline V gene lookup returns CDR1 DFQATT and CDR2 SNEGSKA (reference sequence). The CDR3 extends over 12 amino acids. The CDR3 protein is CSATSETYEQYF. In DNA, the CDR3 is TGCAGTGCTACTAGCGAGACCTACGAGCAGTACTTC.

The sample holds a few counts of this clonotype. The chain joins TRBV10-3 to TRBJ2-5; D could derive from TRBD1 or TRBD2 (6 bases each). Trimming stripped 3 bases from V and 8 bases from J, with 16 bases between. Looked up from germline, CDR1 is ENHRY and CDR2 is SYGVKD. The CDR3 runs 14 residues. The CDR3 coding sequence is TGTGCCATCAGTGAAGGGGGGAATGTAGAAACCCAGTACTTC. It is translated as CAISEGGNVETQYF.

The CDR3 spells CASSLEGRRNSPLHF. As DNA, the CDR3 is TGTGCCAGCAGTTTAGAGGGCAGGAGGAATTCACCCCTCCACTTT. The V gene is TRBV12-3 or TRBV12-4, the J gene TRBJ1-6; D unclear. This CDR3 is built from 15 residues. The ends were cut back, 1 base at V and 7 bases at J, with 11 bases in the middle.

The V call is TRBV2, the J call TRBJ1-2, with a weak D call TRBD1 (6 bases). The CDR3 length is 15 residues. Germline CDR1 and CDR2: SNHLY and FYNNEI. V was cut by 6 bases and J by 2 bases, with 16 bases left in between. CDR3 protein: CASRETLTGNYGYTF. DNA for the CDR3: TGTGCCAGCAGGGAAACTCTGACAGGCAACTATGGCTACACCTTC.

This clonotype was picked up a small number of times. The chain uses TRBV12-3 or TRBV12-4 and TRBJ1-3; unclear D gene. The CDR3 has 12 residues. V was pared by 6 bases and J by 4 bases, with 7 bases between. The CDR3 protein is CASSSYGNTIYF. The CDR3, as DNA: TGTGCCAGCAGCTCCTACGGAAACACCATATATTTT.

The chain uses TRBV7-9 and TRBJ2-2; perhaps TRBD2 as D (6 bases). The germline V gene has CDR1 SEHNR and CDR2 FQNEAQ (reference sequence). The CDR3 covers 17 residues. V lost 5 bases and J 1 base, leaving 17 bases between the germline ends. The chain's CDR3 is CASSPQLALENTGELFF. The CDR3 DNA is TGTGCCAGCAGCCCCCAACTAGCTCTGGAGAACACCGGGGAGCTGTTTTTT.

V gene TRBV6-1 combines with J gene TRBJ1-2, with 7 nucleotides matching TRBD1. The trim removed 1 base at V and 7 bases at J, leaving 6 bases unmatched. The CDR3 is 14 residues long. In germline, CDR1 is MNHNS, CDR2 SASEGT. This CDR3 is CASSEGAGTAGYTF. The CDR3 nucleotides are TGTGCCAGCAGTGAAGGGGCAGGGACAGCTGGCTACACCTTC.

The chain recombines TRBV6-5 with TRBJ1-3, with 8 bases that match TRBD1. V was clipped by 3 bases and J by 3 bases; unmatched bases: 7. The CDR3 is 16 residues long. Germline-derived CDR1 and CDR2 are MNHEY and SVGAGI. CDR3 bases: TGTGCCAGCAGTTATGGGCAGGGGGCAGTTGGAAACACCATATATTTT. As protein: CASSYGQGAVGNTIYF.

The chain links TRBV12-3 or TRBV12-4 to TRBJ1-1; D not certain. The length of the CDR3 is 17 residues. The V end was cut by 2 bases, the J end by 1 base, with 17 bases between. The CDR3: CASSLLLPWGWNTEAFF. The CDR3 nucleotides are TGTGCCAGCAGTTTACTCCTCCCGTGGGGATGGAACACTGAAGCTTTCTTT.

The rearrangement uses TRBV30 and TRBJ1-4; D remains unclear. V lost 2 bases to trimming and J lost 8 bases, with 6 bases between them. The germline gives CDR1 GTSNPN, CDR2 SVGIG (reference sequence). The CDR3 spans 11 residues. Here the CDR3 DNA reads TGTGCCTGGAGTATCCGGGAAAAACTGTTTTTT. It yields the protein CAWSIREKLFF.

This chain connects TRBV7-8 to TRBJ1-1; 11 nucleotides line up with TRBD1. Germline CDR1 and CDR2: SGHVS and FQNEAQ. Losses at the gene ends were 2 bases for V and 1 base for J; bases not matched to a gene: 6. The CDR3 totals 17 residues. The CDR3: CASSLSRDRGGNTEAFF. DNA of the CDR3: TGTGCCAGCAGCTTATCCCGGGACAGGGGGGGGAACACTGAAGCTTTCTTT.

The V call is TRBV29-1, the J call TRBJ1-1; D uncertain. V gave up 4 bases and J gave up 11 bases, with 11 bases separating them. Germline CDR1 reads SQVTM; CDR2 reads ANQGSEA. The CDR3 runs 10 residues. The chain's CDR3 is CSVAGLGAFF. CDR3 nucleotides: TGCAGCGTTGCGGGTCTTGGGGCTTTCTTT.

This chain connects TRBV11-3 to TRBJ2-1, with D hard to call. V lost 3 bases to trimming and J lost 8 bases, with 5 bases between them. Germline CDR1 SGHNT, CDR2 YENEEA. This CDR3 region has 11 residues. This chain's CDR3 is CASSFFDEQFF. CDR3 nucleotides: TGTGCCAGCAGCTTTTTCGATGAGCAGTTCTTC. Full variable domain (remainder filled in from reference TRBV11-3 and TRBJ2-1): EAGVVQSPRYKIIEKKQPVAFWCNPISGHNTLYWYLQNLGQGPELLIRYENEEAVDDSQLPKDRFSAERLKGVDSTLKIQPAELGDSAVYLCASSFFDEQFFGPGTRLTVL.

There are a few counts of this clonotype. The CDR3: CASSLGSPTRQDTQYF. The CDR3 DNA follows: TGTGCCAGCAGCTTGGGGTCCCCCACAAGGCAAGATACGCAGTATTTT. V and J are TRBV5-5 and TRBJ2-3; D is unresolved. CDR1 SGHKS and CDR2 YYEKEE come from the germline V gene (reference sequence). Trimming pared 0 bases from V and 5 bases from J, leaving 16 bases between. CDR3 length equals 16 residues.

This clonotype came up a few times. J is TRBJ2-5 and V is TRBV19; TRBD2 matches at 10 bases. Germline V gene lookup returns CDR1 LNHDA and CDR2 SQIVND (reference sequence). This CDR3 is 15 amino acids long. With V trimmed by 3 bases and J by 4 bases, 5 bases remained unmatched. The CDR3 nucleotides are TGTGCCAGTAGTATTCCTAGCGGGGGCCCAGAGACCCAGTACTTC. Its translation: CASSIPSGGPETQYF.

V and J are TRBV12-3 or TRBV12-4 and TRBJ2-3, with D possibly being TRBD2 (6 bases). Trimming shortened V by 5 bases and J by 2 bases, and 11 bases separated the two germline ends. The CDR3 sequence is 14 residues long. In nucleotides, the CDR3 is TGTGCCAGCAGTCGGCCGGGGGTCACAGATACGCAGTATTTT. This sequence encodes CASSRPGVTDTQYF.

The V gene is TRBV5-1, the J gene TRBJ2-3, with 10 bases that match TRBD2. Looked up from germline, CDR1 is SGHRS and CDR2 is YFSETQ. The junction had 10 bases not matched to a gene; V was cut back by 4 bases and J by 2 bases. The CDR3 is 17 residues long. For the CDR3, the DNA is TGCGCCAGCAGCCCGGGATCTAGCGGGGGCTTCACAGATACGCAGTATTTT. Protein: CASSPGSSGGFTDTQYF.

V usage is TRBV5-8 and J usage is TRBJ1-4, with TRBD1 matching 10 bases. Germline trimming cut 5 bases from V and 8 bases from J; bases unmatched to any gene: 9. The CDR3 runs 15 residues. The germline gives CDR1 SGHTS, CDR2 YDEGEE. The CDR3 spells CASRLRTGGQEKLFF. The DNA for the CDR3 is TGTGCCAGCAGACTGAGGACAGGGGGGCAGGAAAAACTGTTTTTT.